The 3 T cell receptor beta chains below were found in one sample sequenced in a study of blood T cell repertoires in COVID-19. This table comes from immunoSEQ multiplex PCR, and its TCRdb copy is limited to in-frame clones, with some not included. The sample holds 100,000 to 140,000 clones, about three quarters seen once. Sequencing was carried out using peripheral blood. The receptors come from an older man with acute or convalescent COVID-19.

The chain has TRBV27 and TRBJ1-5; tentatively, D is TRBD1 (6 bases). The V and J ends lost 3 bases and 5 bases respectively, with 14 bases between them. Germline CDR1 reads MNHEY; CDR2 reads SMNVEV (reference sequence). The length of the CDR3 is 15 residues. CDR3 bases: TGTGCCAGCAGTTTTCAAACAGGGTTGGATCAGCCCCAGCATTTT. It translates to CASSFQTGLDQPQHF.

This clone was observed once. This sequence joins TRBV4-3 and TRBJ1-5, with D unclear. V was shortened by 0 bases and J by 6 bases, with 12 bases between the two germline ends. The CDR3 runs 15 residues. Germline-derived CDR1 and CDR2 are LGHNA and YSLEER. In DNA form, the CDR3 reads TGCGCCAGCAGCCAAGATTTATTTGGGCTTCAGCCCCAGCATTTT. It codes for CASSQDLFGLQPQHF.

This rearrangement joins TRBV7-9 to TRBJ1-2, with a possible D match to TRBD1 (6 bases). This CDR3 has 13 residues. V was clipped by 1 base and J by 4 bases, with 7 bases between them. Germline CDR1 reads SEHNR; CDR2 reads FQNEAQ (reference sequence). The CDR3 loop is CASSLEQGYGYTF. The DNA of the CDR3 is TGTGCCAGCAGCTTAGAACAGGGCTATGGCTACACCTTC. The full variable domain, rest sourced from reference TRBV7-9 and TRBJ1-2, is DTGVSQNPRHKITKRGQNVTFRCDPISEHNRLYWYRQTLGQGPEFLTYFQNEAQLEKSRLLSDRFSAERPKGSFSTLEIQRTEQGDSAMYLCASSLEQGYGYTFGSGTRLTVV.